A single T cell receptor (beta chain) is shown here with its context. Which antigen it targets is not known. The record has no base qualities; no much larger clone is one base away. This sample is part of a study of CD8 T cells in ankylosing spondylitis (dated by TCRdb to about 2017). For the wider study: The study set out to find disease-linked TCR variants by profiling T cell receptor beta repertoires in ankylosing spondylitis patients and healthy donors. The full study cohort comprised about 23 ankylosing spondylitis patients and about 110 healthy donors. Peripheral blood samples were taken, and synovial fluid was additionally collected from ankylosing spondylitis patients. Overall study results and their limits: A TCR beta motif of several highly homologous amino acid variants appeared characteristic of blood from ankylosing spondylitis patients. In peripheral blood, the disease-linked clones were found at relatively low frequencies and had a CD8+ phenotype. Significant enrichment of the disease-linked clones was reported in matched synovial fluid samples from ankylosing spondylitis patients. Some motif variants were previously reported in synovial fluid and blood of reactive arthritis patients, suggesting common disease-initiation mechanisms.

The instrument given in TCRdb is Illumina HiSeq 2500. Quantitative 5'-RACE with molecular barcodes was used to prepare TCR beta libraries. In the paper's pipeline: Disease-linked TCR variants were identified with a new computational method built on a probabilistic model of VDJ rearrangement. The public reads were quality trimmed at Q25 with fastp and then assembled into clones with MiXCR by TCRdb, keeping productive beta chains. CDR3 protein sequences are deduplicated, and each keeps its most common genes and DNA. The V and J calls and clone size are TCRdb's, not the authors'. In all, the sample holds some 220,000 distinct CDR3 sequences, and about 7.3% of those were seen once. The top ten hold 14% of the sample. The TCR sequence derives from a male donor with ankylosing spondylitis. Sequencing input: blood, either unsorted or a sorted T cell fraction (not recorded which).

The nucleotide sequence is given as TGTGCCAGCAGTTTCTCGGGTTACACGAATGAGCAGTTCTTC. Its translation reads: CASSFSGYTNEQFF. This sequence uses TRBV28 and TRBJ2-1, with the D gene not confidently named. Cut back by 3 bases and 7 bases, the V and J ends lie 13 bases apart. The CDR3 holds 14 amino acids from the cysteine to the phenylalanine. Only the CDR3 portion is preserved as DNA: 42 bases, with reading frame beginning at the first base. Based on the germline V gene, the CDR1 and CDR2 sequences are MDHEN and SYDVKM.